The clone carrying this T cell receptor beta chain was counted at least ten times. Its antigen is currently unknown. Each CDR3 protein gets one entry after TCRdb re-called the 5' RACE reads with MiXCR. The sample contains 550,000 to 650,000 distinct CDR3 sequences, approximately 15% of which appear only once. Germline V gene data show CDR1 as LGHNA and CDR2 as YNFKEQ. The CDR3 covers 12 residues. With 4 bases clipped from V and 7 bases from J, the junction kept 2 bases outside the gene matches. This sample was included in a study of T-cell memory formation after mild COVID-19. General study points: What remained unconfirmed was the SARS-CoV-2 specificity of second-wave clones peaking on day 37. CD4+ contracting clones were mainly CM and EM; CD8+ ones, EMRA.

The V call is TRBV4-2, the J call TRBJ2-5, with TRBD2 matching 8 bases. Sequenced material: PBMCs or a T cell subset sorted from them (not recorded which). The source is an adult woman who had mild COVID-19 (a few samples of this study predate the infection). Cell type and time point are not known. The CDR3 sequence: CASSPGGGTQYF. As DNA, the CDR3 is TGTGCCAGCAGCCCCGGGGGGGGGACCCAGTACTTC.